This T cell receptor beta chain was recorded in a study of persistence of HIV-infected CD4 T cells. The libraries were made with immunoSEQ version 4 in survey mode. Here immunoSEQ multiplex PCR was the method, and the copy in TCRdb shows in-frame clones only, minus some. The sample consists of 37,000 or so clones, roughly 80% of them appearing once. CDR1 and CDR2 (germline): SQVTM, ANQGSEA. Trimming cost V 4 bases and J 11 bases; bases outside gene matches: 13. The CDR3 consists of 13 residues. The stimulus was lysate of CMV-infected fibroblasts, about 11 ug/mL. Sorted nonresponding memory CD4+ T cells were CD40L-negative, CD69-negative, CD45RO-high. Points on this clone: What it binds is unknown.

The source was CD4+ T cells sorted from PBMCs after roughly 19-hour stimulation, collected from a patient who received antiretroviral therapy. The sequence was obtained from an adult man with HIV who was CMV-seropositive. This rearrangement joins TRBV29-1 to TRBJ1-1, with 7 bases aligning to TRBD1. CDR3 residues: CSVVVQGKFGAFF. CDR3 DNA sequence: TGCAGCGTTGTAGTACAGGGGAAATTTGGGGCTTTCTTT. The complete variable domain, with remaining parts taken from reference TRBV29-1 and TRBJ1-1, reads SAVISQKPSRDICQRGTSLTIQCQVDSQVTMMFWYRQQPGQSLTLIATANQGSEATYESGFVIDKFPISRPNLTFSTLTVSNMSPEDSSIYLCSVVVQGKFGAFFGQGTRLTVV.